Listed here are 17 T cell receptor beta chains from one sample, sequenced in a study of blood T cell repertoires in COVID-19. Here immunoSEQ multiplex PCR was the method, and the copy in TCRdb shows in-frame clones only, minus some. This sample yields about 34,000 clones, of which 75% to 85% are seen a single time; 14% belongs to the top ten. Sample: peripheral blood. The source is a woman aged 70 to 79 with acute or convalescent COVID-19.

The CDR3 DNA reads as TGTGCCAGCAGTTACCTTATGGGAGGACACCAAGAGACCCAGTACTTC. Its translation: CASSYLMGGHQETQYF. V usage is TRBV6-6 and J usage is TRBJ2-5, with D possibly being TRBD2 (6 bases). The CDR3 consists of 16 residues. Trimming took off 2 bases at V and 0 bases at J, with 13 bases between the two ends. The germline gives CDR1 MNHNY, CDR2 SVGAGI (reference sequence).

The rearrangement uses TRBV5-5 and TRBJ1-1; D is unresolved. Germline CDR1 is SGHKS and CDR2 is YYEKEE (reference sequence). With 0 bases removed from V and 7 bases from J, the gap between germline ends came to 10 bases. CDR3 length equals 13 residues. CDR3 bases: TGTGCCAGCAGCTTGGATATTCCGGGTGAAGCTTTCTTT. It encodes CASSLDIPGEAFF.

CDR3 region: CASSHDRAPLIDYGYTF. The CDR3 bases are TGTGCCAGTAGTCACGACAGGGCACCGCTAATTGACTATGGCTACACCTTC. The gene calls are TRBV19 and TRBJ1-2, with TRBD1 matching 7 bases. Germline V gene data show CDR1 as LNHDA and CDR2 as SQIVND (reference sequence). The junction had 15 bases not matched to a gene; V was cut back by 5 bases and J by 3 bases. The CDR3 covers 17 residues.

This CDR3 is CASSQDNTGVSYEQYF. The CDR3, as DNA: TGTGCCAGCAGCCAAGATAATACCGGGGTCTCCTACGAGCAGTACTTC. This chain joins TRBV3-1 (or the pseudogene TRBV3-2) and TRBJ2-7; TRBD2 might be the D (5 bases). Germline CDR1 LGHDT, CDR2 YNNKEL (reference sequence). The CDR3 extends over 16 amino acids. The V and J ends lost 0 bases and 0 bases respectively, with 12 bases between them.

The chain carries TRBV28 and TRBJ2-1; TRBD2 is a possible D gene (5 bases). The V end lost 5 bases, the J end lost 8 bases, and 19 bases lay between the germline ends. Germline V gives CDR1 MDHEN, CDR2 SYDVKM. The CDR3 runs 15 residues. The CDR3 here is CASSALDYLIYEQFF. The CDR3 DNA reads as TGTGCCAGCAGTGCCTTAGACTATCTGATCTATGAGCAGTTCTTC. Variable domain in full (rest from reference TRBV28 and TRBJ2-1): DVKVTQSSRYLVKRTGEKVFLECVQDMDHENMFWYRQDPGLGLRLIYFSYDVKMKEKGDIPEGYSVSREKKERFSLILESASTNQTSMYLCASSALDYLIYEQFFGPGTRLTVL.

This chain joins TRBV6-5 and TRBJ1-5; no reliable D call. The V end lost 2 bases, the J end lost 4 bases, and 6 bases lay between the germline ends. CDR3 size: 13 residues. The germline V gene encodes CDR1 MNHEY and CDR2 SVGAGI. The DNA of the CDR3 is TGTGCCAGCAGTTACCTAGGTAATCAGCCCCAGCATTTT. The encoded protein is CASSYLGNQPQHF.

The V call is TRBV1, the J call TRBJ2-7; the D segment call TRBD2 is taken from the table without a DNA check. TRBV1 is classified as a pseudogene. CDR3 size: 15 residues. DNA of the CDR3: TGCACCAGCAGCCAAGATAGGGCGACTACCTGGAGGCAGTACTTC. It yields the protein CTSSQDRATTWRQYF.

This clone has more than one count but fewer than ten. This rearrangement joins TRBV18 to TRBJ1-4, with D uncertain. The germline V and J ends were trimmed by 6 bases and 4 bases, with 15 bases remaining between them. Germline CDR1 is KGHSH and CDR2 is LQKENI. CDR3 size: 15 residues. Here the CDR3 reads CASSSDSLHNEKLFF. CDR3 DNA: TGTGCCAGCTCGTCTGACTCTCTCCATAATGAAAAACTGTTTTTT.

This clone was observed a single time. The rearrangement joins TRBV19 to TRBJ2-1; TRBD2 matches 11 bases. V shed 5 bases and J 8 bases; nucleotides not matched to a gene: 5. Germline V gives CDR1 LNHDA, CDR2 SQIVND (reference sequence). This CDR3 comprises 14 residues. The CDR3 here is CASSPSGRLYEQFF. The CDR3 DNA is TGTGCCAGTAGTCCTAGCGGGAGGTTATATGAGCAGTTCTTC.

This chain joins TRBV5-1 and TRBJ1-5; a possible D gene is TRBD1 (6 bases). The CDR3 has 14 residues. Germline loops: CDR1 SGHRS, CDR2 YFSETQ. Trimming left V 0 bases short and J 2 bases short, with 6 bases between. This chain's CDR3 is CASSLGTGNQPQHF. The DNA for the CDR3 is TGCGCCAGCAGCTTGGGGACAGGCAATCAGCCCCAGCATTTT.

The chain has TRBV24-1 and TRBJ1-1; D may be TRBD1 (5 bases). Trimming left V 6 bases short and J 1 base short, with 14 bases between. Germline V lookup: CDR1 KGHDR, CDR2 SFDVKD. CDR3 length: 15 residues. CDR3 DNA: TGTGCCACCAGTTATGCAGGGATGAGGAACACTGAAGCTTTCTTT. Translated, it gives CATSYAGMRNTEAFF.

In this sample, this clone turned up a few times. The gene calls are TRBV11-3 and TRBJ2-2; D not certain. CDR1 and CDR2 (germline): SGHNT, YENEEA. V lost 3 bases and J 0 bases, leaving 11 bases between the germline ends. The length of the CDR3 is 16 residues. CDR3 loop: CASSFYSSTNTGELFF. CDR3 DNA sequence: TGTGCCAGCAGCTTCTATAGCAGCACGAACACCGGGGAGCTGTTTTTT.

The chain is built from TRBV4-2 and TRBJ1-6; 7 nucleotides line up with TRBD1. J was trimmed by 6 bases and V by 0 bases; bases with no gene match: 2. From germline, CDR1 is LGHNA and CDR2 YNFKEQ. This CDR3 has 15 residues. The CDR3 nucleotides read TGTGCCAGCAGCCAAGACAGGGGGACTAATTCACCCCTCCACTTT. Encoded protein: CASSQDRGTNSPLHF.

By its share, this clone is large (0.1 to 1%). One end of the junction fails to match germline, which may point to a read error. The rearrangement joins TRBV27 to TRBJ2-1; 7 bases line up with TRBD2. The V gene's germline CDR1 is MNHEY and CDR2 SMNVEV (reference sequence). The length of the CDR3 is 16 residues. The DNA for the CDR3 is TGTGCCAGCAAGTTAGGTCCGGGAGGAGATTACAACGAGCAGTTCTTC. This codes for CASKLGPGGDYNEQFF.

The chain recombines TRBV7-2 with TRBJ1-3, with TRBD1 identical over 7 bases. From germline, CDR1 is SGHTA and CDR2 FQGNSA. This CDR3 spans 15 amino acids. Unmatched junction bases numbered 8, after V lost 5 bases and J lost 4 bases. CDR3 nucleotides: TGTGCCAGCAGCCCAGAGACAGGGCCGGGAAACACCATATATTTT. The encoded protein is CASSPETGPGNTIYF.

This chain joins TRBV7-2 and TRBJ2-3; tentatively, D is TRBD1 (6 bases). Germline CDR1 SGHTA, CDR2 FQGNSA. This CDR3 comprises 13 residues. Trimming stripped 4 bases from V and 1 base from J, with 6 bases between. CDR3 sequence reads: CASSYRGTDTQYF. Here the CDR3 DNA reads TGTGCCAGCAGCTACAGGGGCACAGATACGCAGTATTTT.

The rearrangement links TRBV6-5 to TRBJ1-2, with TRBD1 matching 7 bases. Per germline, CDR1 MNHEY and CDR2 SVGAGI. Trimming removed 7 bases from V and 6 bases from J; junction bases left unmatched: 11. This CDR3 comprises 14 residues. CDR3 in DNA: TGTGCCAGCACCGACAGGGTGATTGGTGATGGCTACACCTTC. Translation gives CASTDRVIGDGYTF.